This T cell receptor beta chain emerged from a study of blood T cell repertoires in COVID-19. Study members were between about 18 and 95 years old and lived in approximately 25 US regions. Self-reported history from a screening survey and questionnaire set each donor's cohort. Original processing notes: Estimation of nucleated cell counts was performed using reference gene primer amplification. The protocol was immunoSEQ multiplex PCR, while the TCRdb copy is restricted to in-frame clones and leaves out a portion. V, J and clone size are taken as reported in that table, and D and trimming were inferred from the DNA itself. Among about 200,000 clones listed, approximately 89% were seen once. CDR3 length equals 15 residues. CDR1 MNHEY and CDR2 SVGAGI come from the germline V gene. The V and J ends lost 6 bases and 2 bases respectively, with 17 bases between them.

Material: PBMCs or T cells enriched from blood (not recorded which). This chain connects TRBV6-5 to TRBJ2-7, with a possible D match to TRBD1 (5 bases). This TCR came from a woman aged 40 to 50 with acute COVID-19. Written as DNA, the CDR3 is TGTGCCAGCAGCTTTAAGTCAGGGAACCCCTACGAGCAGTACTTC. This encodes CASSFKSGNPYEQYF.